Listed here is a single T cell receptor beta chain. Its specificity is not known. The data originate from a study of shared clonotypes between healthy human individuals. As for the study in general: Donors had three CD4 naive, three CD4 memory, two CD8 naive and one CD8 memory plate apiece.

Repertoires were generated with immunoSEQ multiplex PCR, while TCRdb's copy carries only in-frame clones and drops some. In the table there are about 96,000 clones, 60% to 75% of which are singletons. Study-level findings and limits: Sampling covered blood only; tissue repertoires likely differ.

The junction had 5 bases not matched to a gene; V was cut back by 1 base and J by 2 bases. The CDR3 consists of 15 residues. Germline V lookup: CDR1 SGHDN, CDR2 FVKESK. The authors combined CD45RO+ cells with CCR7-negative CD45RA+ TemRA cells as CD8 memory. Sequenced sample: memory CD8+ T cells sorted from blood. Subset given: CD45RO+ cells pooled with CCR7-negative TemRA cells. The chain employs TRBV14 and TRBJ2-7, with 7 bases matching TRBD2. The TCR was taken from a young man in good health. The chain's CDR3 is CASSQVGAGTYEQYF. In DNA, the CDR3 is TGTGCCAGCAGCCAAGTAGGAGCGGGGACCTACGAGCAGTACTTC. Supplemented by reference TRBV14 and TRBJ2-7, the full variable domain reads EAGVTQFPSHSVIEKGQTVTLRCDPISGHDNLYWYRRVMGKEIKFLLHFVKESKQDESGMPNNRFLAERTGGTYSTLKVQPAELEDSGVYFCASSQVGAGTYEQYFGPGTRLTVT.